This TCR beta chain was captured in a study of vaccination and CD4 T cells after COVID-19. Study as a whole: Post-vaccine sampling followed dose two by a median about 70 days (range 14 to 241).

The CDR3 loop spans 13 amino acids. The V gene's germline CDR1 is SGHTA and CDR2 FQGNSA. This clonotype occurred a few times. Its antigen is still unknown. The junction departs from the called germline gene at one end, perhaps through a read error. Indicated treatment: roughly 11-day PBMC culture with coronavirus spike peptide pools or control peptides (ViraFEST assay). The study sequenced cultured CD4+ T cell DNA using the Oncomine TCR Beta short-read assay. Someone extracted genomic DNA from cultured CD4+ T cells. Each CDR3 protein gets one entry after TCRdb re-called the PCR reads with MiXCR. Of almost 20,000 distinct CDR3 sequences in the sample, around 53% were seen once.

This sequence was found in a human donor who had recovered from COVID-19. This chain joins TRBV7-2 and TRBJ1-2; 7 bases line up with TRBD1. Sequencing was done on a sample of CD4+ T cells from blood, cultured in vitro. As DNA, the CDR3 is TGTGCCAGCAGCTTACGGGGACAGCACGTCAGCTTCTTC. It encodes CASSLRGQHVSFF.